The source of this T cell receptor (beta chain) is a study of blood T cell repertoires in COVID-19. The V segment lost 2 bases and the J segment 4 bases; nucleotides outside the gene matches: 6. This CDR3 has 16 amino acids. In germline, CDR1 is MNHEY, CDR2 SVGAGI. Here immunoSEQ multiplex PCR was the method, and the copy in TCRdb shows in-frame clones only, minus some. The sample lists 90,000 to 120,000 clones; about four fifths were seen once. The sequence came from a man aged 70-80 years with acute or convalescent COVID-19. The chain is built from TRBV6-5 and TRBJ1-1, with TRBD1 matching over 11 bases. Sequencing was done on a sample of peripheral blood. CDR3 loop: CASSYRPGTGGTEAFF. Written as DNA, the CDR3 is TGTGCCAGCAGTTACAGGCCCGGGACAGGGGGCACTGAAGCTTTCTTT.